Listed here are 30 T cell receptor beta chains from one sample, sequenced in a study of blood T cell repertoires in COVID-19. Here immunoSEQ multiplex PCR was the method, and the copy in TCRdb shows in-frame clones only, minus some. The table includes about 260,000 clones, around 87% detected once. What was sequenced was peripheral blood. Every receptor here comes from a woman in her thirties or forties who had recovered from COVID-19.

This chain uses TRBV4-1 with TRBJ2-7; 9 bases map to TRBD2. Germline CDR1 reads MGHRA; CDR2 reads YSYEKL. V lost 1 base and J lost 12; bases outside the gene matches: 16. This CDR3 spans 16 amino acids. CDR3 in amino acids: CASSQGRAGGLEMVYF. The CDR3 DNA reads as TGCGCCAGCAGCCAAGGTCGAGCGGGGGGCTTGGAGATGGTGTACTTC.

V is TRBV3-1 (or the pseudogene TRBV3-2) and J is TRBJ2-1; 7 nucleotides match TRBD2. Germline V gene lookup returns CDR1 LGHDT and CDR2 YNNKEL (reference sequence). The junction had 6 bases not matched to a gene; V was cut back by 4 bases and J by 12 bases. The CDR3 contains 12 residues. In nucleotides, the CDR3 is TGTGCCAGCAGCCTGCCTAGCGGCCCGCAGTTCTTC. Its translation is CASSLPSGPQFF.

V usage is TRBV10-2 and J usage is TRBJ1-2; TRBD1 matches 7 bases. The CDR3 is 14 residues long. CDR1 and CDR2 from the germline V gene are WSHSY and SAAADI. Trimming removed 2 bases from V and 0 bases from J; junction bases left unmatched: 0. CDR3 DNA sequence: TGCGCCAGCAGTGAGGGGACAGCTAACTATGGCTACACCTTC. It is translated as CASSEGTANYGYTF.

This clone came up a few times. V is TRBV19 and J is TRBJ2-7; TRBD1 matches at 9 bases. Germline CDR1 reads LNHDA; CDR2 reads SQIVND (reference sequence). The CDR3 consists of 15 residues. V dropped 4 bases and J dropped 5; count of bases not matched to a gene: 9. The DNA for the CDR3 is TGTGCCAGTAGTAAAGGGACAGGGATAGGCGACGAGCAGTACTTC. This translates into CASSKGTGIGDEQYF.

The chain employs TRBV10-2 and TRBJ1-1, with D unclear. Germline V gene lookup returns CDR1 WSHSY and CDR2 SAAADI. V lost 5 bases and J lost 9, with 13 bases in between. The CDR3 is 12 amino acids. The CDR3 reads CASSPERSKAFF. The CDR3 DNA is TGCGCCAGCAGTCCGGAGAGGTCTAAAGCTTTCTTT.

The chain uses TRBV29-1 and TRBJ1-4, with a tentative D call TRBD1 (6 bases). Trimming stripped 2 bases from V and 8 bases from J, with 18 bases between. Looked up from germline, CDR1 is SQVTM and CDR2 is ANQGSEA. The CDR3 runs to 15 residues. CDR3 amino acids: CSVETWTARGEKLFF. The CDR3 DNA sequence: TGCAGCGTTGAAACTTGGACCGCGAGGGGGGAAAAACTGTTTTTT.

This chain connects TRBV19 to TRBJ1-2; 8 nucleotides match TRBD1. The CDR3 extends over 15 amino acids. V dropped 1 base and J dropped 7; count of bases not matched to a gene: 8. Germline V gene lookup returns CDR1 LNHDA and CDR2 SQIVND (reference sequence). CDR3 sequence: CASSIAMDRALGYTF. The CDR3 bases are TGTGCCAGTAGTATAGCAATGGACAGGGCCCTTGGCTACACCTTC. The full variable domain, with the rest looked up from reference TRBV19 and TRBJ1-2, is DGGITQSPKYLFRKEGQNVTLSCEQNLNHDAMYWYRQDPGQGLRLIYYSQIVNDFQKGDIAEGYSVSREKKESFPLTVTSAQKNPTAFYLCASSIAMDRALGYTFGSGTRLTVV.

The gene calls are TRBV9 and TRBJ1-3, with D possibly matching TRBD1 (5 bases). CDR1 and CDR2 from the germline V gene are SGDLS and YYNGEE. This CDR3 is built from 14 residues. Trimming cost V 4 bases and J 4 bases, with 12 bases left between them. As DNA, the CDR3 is TGTGCCAGCAGCACCAGGGTGGACGGAAACACCATATATTTT. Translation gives CASSTRVDGNTIYF.

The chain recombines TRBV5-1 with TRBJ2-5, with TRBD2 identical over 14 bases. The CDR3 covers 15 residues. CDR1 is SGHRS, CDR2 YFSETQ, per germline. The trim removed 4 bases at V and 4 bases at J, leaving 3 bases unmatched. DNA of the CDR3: TGCGCCAGCAGCCCCGGGACTAGCGGGGGAGAGACCCAGTACTTC. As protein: CASSPGTSGGETQYF.

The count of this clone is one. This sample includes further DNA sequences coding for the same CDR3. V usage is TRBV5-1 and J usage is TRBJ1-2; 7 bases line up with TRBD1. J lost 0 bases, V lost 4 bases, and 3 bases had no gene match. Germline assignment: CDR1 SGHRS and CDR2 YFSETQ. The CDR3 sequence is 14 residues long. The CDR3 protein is CASSAGQSNYGYTF. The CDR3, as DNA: TGCGCCAGCAGCGCGGGACAGTCTAACTATGGCTACACCTTC.

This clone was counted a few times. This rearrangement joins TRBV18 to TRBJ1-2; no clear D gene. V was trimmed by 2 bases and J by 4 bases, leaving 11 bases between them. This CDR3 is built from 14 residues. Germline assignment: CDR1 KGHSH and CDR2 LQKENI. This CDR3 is CASSPALAGYGYTF. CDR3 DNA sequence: TGTGCCAGCTCACCAGCCTTGGCGGGCTATGGCTACACCTTC.

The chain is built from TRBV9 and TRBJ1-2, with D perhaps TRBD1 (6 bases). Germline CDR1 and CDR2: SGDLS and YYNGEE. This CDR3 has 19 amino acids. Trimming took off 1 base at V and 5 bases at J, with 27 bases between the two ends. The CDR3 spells CASSVSALYGPERGYGYTF. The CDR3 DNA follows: TGTGCCAGCAGCGTATCAGCTCTTTATGGGCCCGAAAGGGGGTATGGCTACACCTTC.

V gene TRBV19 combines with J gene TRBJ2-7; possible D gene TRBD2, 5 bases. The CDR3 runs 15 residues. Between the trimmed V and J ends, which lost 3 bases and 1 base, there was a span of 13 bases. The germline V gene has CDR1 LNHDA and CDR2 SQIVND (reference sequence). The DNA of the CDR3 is TGTGCCAGTAGTATCGAGGGCAGGCCATCCTACGAGCAGTACTTC. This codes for CASSIEGRPSYEQYF.

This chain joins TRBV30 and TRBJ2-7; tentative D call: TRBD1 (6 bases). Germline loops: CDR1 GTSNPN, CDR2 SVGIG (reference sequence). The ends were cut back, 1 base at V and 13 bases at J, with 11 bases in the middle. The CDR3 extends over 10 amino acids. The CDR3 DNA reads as TGTGCCTGGAGTGAGGGGACATTTTACTTC. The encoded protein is CAWSEGTFYF.

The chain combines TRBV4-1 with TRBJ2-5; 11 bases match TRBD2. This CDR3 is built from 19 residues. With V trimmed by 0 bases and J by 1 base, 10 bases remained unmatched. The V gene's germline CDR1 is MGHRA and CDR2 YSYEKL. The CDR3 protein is CASSQDGRPSGGPQETQYF. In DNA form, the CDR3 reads TGCGCCAGCAGCCAAGATGGGCGCCCTAGCGGGGGGCCCCAAGAGACCCAGTACTTC.

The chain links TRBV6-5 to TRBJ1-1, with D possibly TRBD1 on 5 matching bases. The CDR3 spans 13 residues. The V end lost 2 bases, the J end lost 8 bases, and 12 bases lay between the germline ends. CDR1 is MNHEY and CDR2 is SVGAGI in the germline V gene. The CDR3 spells CASSYAGRGEAFF. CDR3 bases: TGTGCCAGCAGTTACGCGGGGAGGGGAGAAGCTTTCTTT.

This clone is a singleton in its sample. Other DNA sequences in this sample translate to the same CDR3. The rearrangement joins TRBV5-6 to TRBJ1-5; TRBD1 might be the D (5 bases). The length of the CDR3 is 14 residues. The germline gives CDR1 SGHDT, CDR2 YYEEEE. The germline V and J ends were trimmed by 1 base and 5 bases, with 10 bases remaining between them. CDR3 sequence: CASSLSGGDQPQHF. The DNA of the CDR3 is TGTGCCAGCAGCTTGTCGGGGGGAGATCAGCCCCAGCATTTT.

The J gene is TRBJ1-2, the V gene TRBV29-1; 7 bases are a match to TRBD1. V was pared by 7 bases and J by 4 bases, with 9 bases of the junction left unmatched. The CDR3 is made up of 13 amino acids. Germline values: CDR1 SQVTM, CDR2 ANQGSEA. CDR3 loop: CSAAEGQSYGYTF. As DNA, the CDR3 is TGCAGCGCCGCGGAGGGACAGTCCTATGGCTACACCTTC.

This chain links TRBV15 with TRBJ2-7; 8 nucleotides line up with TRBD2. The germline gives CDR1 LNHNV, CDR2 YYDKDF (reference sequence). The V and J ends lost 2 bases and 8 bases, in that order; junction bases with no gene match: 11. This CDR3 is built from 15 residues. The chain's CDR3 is CATSRRGGTYPQQYF. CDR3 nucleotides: TGTGCCACCAGCAGACGGGGGGGGACCTACCCCCAGCAGTACTTC.

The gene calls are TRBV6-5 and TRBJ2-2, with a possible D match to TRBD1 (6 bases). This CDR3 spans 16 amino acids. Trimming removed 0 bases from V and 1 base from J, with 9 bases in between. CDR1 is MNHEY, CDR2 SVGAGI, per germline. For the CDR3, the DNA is TGTGCCAGCAGTTACTCCGGGACACAGAACACCGGGGAGCTGTTTTTT. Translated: CASSYSGTQNTGELFF.

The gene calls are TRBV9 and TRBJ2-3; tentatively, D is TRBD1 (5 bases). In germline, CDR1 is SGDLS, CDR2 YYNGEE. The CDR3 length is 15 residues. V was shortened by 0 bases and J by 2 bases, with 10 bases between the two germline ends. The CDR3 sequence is CASSVEGLHTDTQYF. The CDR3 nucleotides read TGTGCCAGCAGCGTAGAGGGGCTTCACACAGATACGCAGTATTTT.

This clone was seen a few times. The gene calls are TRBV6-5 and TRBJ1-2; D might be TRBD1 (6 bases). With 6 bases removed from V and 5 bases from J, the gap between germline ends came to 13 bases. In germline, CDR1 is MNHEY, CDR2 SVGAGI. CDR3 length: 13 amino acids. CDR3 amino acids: CASSPTGLYGYTF. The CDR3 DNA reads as TGTGCCAGCAGCCCCACAGGGCTATATGGCTACACCTTC.

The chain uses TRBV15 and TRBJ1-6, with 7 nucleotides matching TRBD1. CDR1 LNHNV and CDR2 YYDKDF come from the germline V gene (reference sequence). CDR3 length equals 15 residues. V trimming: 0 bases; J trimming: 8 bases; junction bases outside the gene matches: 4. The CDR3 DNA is TGTGCCACCAGCAGAGACCACAGGGGAGATTCACCCCTCCACTTT. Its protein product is CATSRDHRGDSPLHF.

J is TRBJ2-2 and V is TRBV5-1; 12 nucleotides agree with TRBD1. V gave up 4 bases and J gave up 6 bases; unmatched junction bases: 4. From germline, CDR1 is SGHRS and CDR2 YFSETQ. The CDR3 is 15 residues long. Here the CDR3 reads CASSPGTGGPGELFF. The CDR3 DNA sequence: TGCGCCAGCAGCCCCGGGACAGGGGGCCCCGGGGAGCTGTTTTTT.

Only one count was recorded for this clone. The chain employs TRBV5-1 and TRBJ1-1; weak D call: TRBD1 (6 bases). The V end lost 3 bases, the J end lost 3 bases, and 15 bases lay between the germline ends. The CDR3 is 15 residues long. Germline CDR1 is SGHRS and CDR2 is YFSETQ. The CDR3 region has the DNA TGCGCCAGCAGCTATCAGGGAGGGGGGGACACTGAAGCTTTCTTT. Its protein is CASSYQGGGDTEAFF.

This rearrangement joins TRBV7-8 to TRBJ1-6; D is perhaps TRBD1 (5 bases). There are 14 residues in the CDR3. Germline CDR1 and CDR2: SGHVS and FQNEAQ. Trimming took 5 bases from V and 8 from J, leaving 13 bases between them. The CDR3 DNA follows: TGTGCCAGCAGCCTTCTTAGGGGTTATTCACCCCTCCACTTT. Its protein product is CASSLLRGYSPLHF.

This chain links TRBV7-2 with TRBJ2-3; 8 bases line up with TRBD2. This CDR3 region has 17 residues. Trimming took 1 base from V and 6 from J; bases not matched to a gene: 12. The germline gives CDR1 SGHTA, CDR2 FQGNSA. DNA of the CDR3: TGTGCCAGCAGCTTAGGCCCAGCGGGGGCCCCCCTTGATACGCAGTATTTT. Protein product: CASSLGPAGAPLDTQYF.

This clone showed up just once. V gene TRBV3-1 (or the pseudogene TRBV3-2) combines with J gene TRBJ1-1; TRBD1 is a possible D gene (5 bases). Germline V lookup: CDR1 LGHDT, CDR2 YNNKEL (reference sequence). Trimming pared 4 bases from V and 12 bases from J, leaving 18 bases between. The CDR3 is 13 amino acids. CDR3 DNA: TGTGCCAGCAGCCGCGGGACCCCCGTGGGCCCTTTCTTT. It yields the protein CASSRGTPVGPFF.

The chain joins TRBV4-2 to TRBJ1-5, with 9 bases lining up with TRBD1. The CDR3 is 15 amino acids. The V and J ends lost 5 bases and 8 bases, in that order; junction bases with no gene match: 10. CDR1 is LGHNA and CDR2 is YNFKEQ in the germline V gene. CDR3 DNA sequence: TGTGCCAGCAGCAAGGGACAGGGCCCTTCGGAGCCCCAGCATTTT. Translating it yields CASSKGQGPSEPQHF.

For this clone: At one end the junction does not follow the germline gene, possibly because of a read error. The CDR3 DNA reads TGTGCCAGCGGGGGCACGGATACGCAGTATTTT. It yields the protein CASGGTDTQYF. V usage is TRBV25-1 and J usage is TRBJ2-3, with a possible D match to TRBD1 (6 bases). Germline V CDR1 and CDR2: MGHDK, SYGVNS. This CDR3 contains 11 residues. The whole variable domain, filled in from reference TRBV25-1 and TRBJ2-3, reads EADIYQTPRYLVIGTGKKITLECSQTMGHDKMYWYQQDPGMELHLIHYSYGVNSTEKGDLSSESTVSRIRTEHFPLTLESARPSHTSQYLCASGGTDTQYFGPGTRLTVL.